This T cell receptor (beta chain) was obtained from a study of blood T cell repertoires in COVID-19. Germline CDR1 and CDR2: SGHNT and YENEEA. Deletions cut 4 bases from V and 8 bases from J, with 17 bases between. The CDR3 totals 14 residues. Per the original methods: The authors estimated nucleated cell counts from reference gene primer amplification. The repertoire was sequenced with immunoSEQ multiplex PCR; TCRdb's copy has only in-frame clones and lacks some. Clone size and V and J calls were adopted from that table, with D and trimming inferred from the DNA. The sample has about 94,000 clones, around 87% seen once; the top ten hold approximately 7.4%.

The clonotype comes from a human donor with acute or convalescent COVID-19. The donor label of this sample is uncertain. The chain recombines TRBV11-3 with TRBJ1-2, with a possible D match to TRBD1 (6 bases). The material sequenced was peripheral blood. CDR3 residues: CASSSPTGLPGYTF. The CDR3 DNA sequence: TGTGCCAGCAGCTCCCCTACAGGGTTACCGGGCTACACCTTC. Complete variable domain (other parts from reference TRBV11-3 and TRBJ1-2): EAGVVQSPRYKIIEKKQPVAFWCNPISGHNTLYWYLQNLGQGPELLIRYENEEAVDDSQLPKDRFSAERLKGVDSTLKIQPAELGDSAVYLCASSSPTGLPGYTFGSGTRLTVV.